One T cell receptor beta chain is described in this entry. This entry belongs to a study of blood T cell repertoires in COVID-19. Overall study: Samples taken during acute and convalescent COVID-19 were collected in the United States, Italy and Spain. PBMCs, B-cell-depleted T cells, or T cells were the source of the cDNA or gDNA that made up the material.

V dropped 4 bases and J dropped 5 bases, with 14 bases sitting between them. The CDR3 runs 14 residues. Per germline, CDR1 SEHNR and CDR2 FQNEAQ (reference sequence). In the original workflow: Estimates of nucleated cell counts were drawn from the amplification of reference gene primers. The protocol was immunoSEQ multiplex PCR, while the TCRdb copy is restricted to in-frame clones and leaves out a portion. For V, J and clone size, that table is used; D and trimming come from the DNA. The table lists around 110,000 clones, about 90% of them singletons. Sample: peripheral blood. The genes are TRBV7-9 and TRBJ1-1; the D is unclear. This sequence was found in a woman in her 30s with acute or convalescent COVID-19. CDR3 nucleotide sequence: TGTGCCAGCAGCTATACGGAGGGAAGGACTGAAGCTTTCTTT. This sequence encodes CASSYTEGRTEAFF. Based on the CDR3 plus reference TRBV7-9 and TRBJ1-1, the full variable domain is DTGVSQNPRHKITKRGQNVTFRCDPISEHNRLYWYRQTLGQGPEFLTYFQNEAQLEKSRLLSDRFSAERPKGSFSTLEIQRTEQGDSAMYLCASSYTEGRTEAFFGQGTRLTVV.